One and the same sample provided the 22 T cell receptor beta chains below, sequenced in a study of T cells in localized non-small cell lung cancer. Sequencing used immunoSEQ multiplex PCR; TCRdb keeps in-frame clones, though not all of them. Of some 30,000 clones listed, about 85% are singletons. The sample consisted of peripheral blood mononuclear cells, taken before any cancer treatment. These receptor sequences come from a man aged 40 to 75 with stage III lung adenocarcinoma.

The chain combines TRBV5-1 with TRBJ1-6; D perhaps matches TRBD1 (5 bases). CDR1 is SGHRS and CDR2 is YFSETQ in the germline V gene. Between the trimmed V and J ends, which lost 1 base and 7 bases, there was a span of 9 bases. The CDR3 totals 14 residues. CDR3 sequence: CASSLQRDNSPLHF. The CDR3 nucleotides are TGCGCCAGCAGCTTGCAAAGGGACAATTCACCCCTCCACTTT.

This chain links TRBV7-9 with TRBJ1-2; no firm D call. The CDR3 length is 14 residues. The V end lost 4 bases, the J end lost 3 bases, and 12 bases lay between the germline ends. CDR1 is SEHNR and CDR2 is FQNEAQ in the germline V gene (reference sequence). CDR3 nucleotides: TGTGCCAGCAGCTGGCCCTTGGTGGACTATGGCTACACCTTC. Translation gives CASSWPLVDYGYTF.

This sequence joins TRBV30 and TRBJ2-7; TRBD2 is a possible D gene (7 bases). Between the trimmed V and J ends, which lost 2 bases and 0 bases, there was a span of 17 bases. The CDR3 has 16 amino acids. Germline assignment: CDR1 GTSNPN and CDR2 SVGIG (reference sequence). The CDR3 region has the DNA TGTGCCTGGAGTTTCCAGAGGGGGGACTACTCCTACGAGCAGTACTTC. Protein sequence: CAWSFQRGDYSYEQYF.

V is TRBV14 and J is TRBJ2-5; 12 bases map to TRBD2. The germline V gene encodes CDR1 SGHDN and CDR2 FVKESK. The J segment lost 5 bases and the V segment lost 4 bases, leaving 5 bases of the junction unmatched. The CDR3 contains 15 residues. The CDR3 DNA reads TGTGCCAGCAGCCTCCAGACTAGCGGGGGTGAGACCCAGTACTTC. Translated, it gives CASSLQTSGGETQYF.

The chain employs TRBV19 and TRBJ1-6; D call uncertain. V was pared by 6 bases and J by 3 bases, with 12 bases between. CDR3 length equals 15 residues. Germline V gene lookup returns CDR1 LNHDA and CDR2 SQIVND (reference sequence). CDR3 region: CASSSYGFYNSPLHF. The DNA of the CDR3 is TGTGCCAGTAGCTCGTATGGGTTCTATAATTCACCCCTCCACTTT.

This clone was observed a single time. The chain is built from TRBV5-6 and TRBJ1-6; TRBD1 matches at 10 bases. V lost 5 bases to trimming and J lost 6 bases; unmatched junction nucleotides: 5. This CDR3 comprises 15 residues. Germline CDR1 is SGHDT and CDR2 is YYEEEE. CDR3 sequence reads: CASRFDRGLNSPLHF. The DNA of the CDR3 is TGTGCCAGCAGGTTCGACAGGGGGCTTAATTCACCCCTCCACTTT. The whole variable domain, filled in from reference TRBV5-6 and TRBJ1-6, reads DAGVTQSPTHLIKTRGQQVTLRCSPKSGHDTVSWYQQALGQGPQFIFQYYEEEERQRGNFPDRFSGHQFPNYSSELNVNALLLGDSALYLCASRFDRGLNSPLHFGNGTRLTVT.

This sequence joins TRBV7-2 and TRBJ1-4; no firm D call. This CDR3 has 15 residues. Trimming removed 5 bases from V and 4 bases from J, with 14 bases in between. Germline V gene data show CDR1 as SGHTA and CDR2 as FQGNSA. The CDR3 protein is CASSPALGLNEKLFF. In DNA, the CDR3 is TGTGCCAGCAGCCCCGCCCTCGGACTTAATGAAAAACTGTTTTTT.

This clone occurred a few times. The gene calls are TRBV6-1 and TRBJ1-1; D ambiguous. Between the trimmed V and J ends, which lost 9 bases and 0 bases, there was a span of 8 bases. CDR3 size: 12 residues. The germline gives CDR1 MNHNS, CDR2 SASEGT. The CDR3 sequence is CASSTMNTEAFF. The CDR3 nucleotides read TGTGCCAGTTCGACCATGAACACTGAAGCTTTCTTT.

V and J are TRBV21-1 and TRBJ1-1; the table gives TRBD1 as D, unverified against the DNA. TRBV21-1 is deemed a pseudogene. There are 15 residues in the CDR3. CDR3 protein: CASSEYSGLNTEAFF. The CDR3, as DNA: TGTGCCAGCAGCGAATACAGTGGGTTGAATACTGAAGCTTTCTTT.

This clone appeared once. In DNA form, the CDR3 reads TGTGCCAGCAGATATGGGGTATACAATGAGCAGTTCTTC. Encoded protein: CASRYGVYNEQFF. The gene calls are TRBV6-5 and TRBJ2-1, with D uncertain. V shed 6 bases and J shed 4 bases, with 10 bases lying between them. Germline CDR1 is MNHEY and CDR2 is SVGAGI. This CDR3 has 13 residues.

The V gene is TRBV5-6, the J gene TRBJ2-2, with D tentatively TRBD1 (5 bases). The CDR3 covers 16 residues. V was pared by 4 bases and J by 3 bases, with 16 bases between. The germline V gene has CDR1 SGHDT and CDR2 YYEEEE. The CDR3 sequence is CASSPLLQEYTGELFF. Here the CDR3 DNA reads TGTGCCAGCAGCCCCCTTTTACAGGAATACACCGGGGAGCTGTTTTTT.

The J gene is TRBJ2-1, the V gene TRBV7-8; a possible D gene is TRBD1 (5 bases). CDR3 length: 16 residues. The ends were cut back, 1 base at V and 2 bases at J, with 12 bases in the middle. Germline V CDR1 and CDR2: SGHVS, FQNEAQ. DNA for the CDR3: TGTGCCAGCAGCTTAGGACAGTATGTGGCCTACAATGAGCAGTTCTTC. Its protein is CASSLGQYVAYNEQFF.

The V call is TRBV7-8, the J call TRBJ2-3, with 7 bases matching TRBD2. Germline loops: CDR1 SGHVS, CDR2 FQNEAQ. After removal of 5 bases from V and 0 bases from J, the junction contained 8 bases not matched to a gene. The CDR3 is 16 residues long. CDR3 sequence: CASSGKRGLSTDTQYF. For the CDR3, the DNA is TGTGCCAGCAGCGGGAAGCGGGGACTGAGCACAGATACGCAGTATTTT.

The J gene is TRBJ2-1, the V gene TRBV7-2; 7 bases are shared with TRBD1. This CDR3 region has 15 residues. Germline V gene sequence: CDR1 SGHTA, CDR2 FQGNSA. V trimming: 5 bases; J trimming: 0 bases; junction bases outside the gene matches: 4. This CDR3 reads CASSGDSNSYNEQFF. The CDR3 nucleotides are TGTGCCAGCAGCGGGGACAGTAACTCCTACAATGAGCAGTTCTTC. Full variable domain (rest looked up from reference TRBV7-2 and TRBJ2-1): GAGVSQSPSNKVTEKGKDVELRCDPISGHTALYWYRQSLGQGLEFLIYFQGNSAPDKSGLPSDRFSAERTGGSVSTLTIQRTQQEDSAVYLCASSGDSNSYNEQFFGPGTRLTVL.

The gene calls are TRBV6-1 and TRBJ1-1; no reliable D call. The germline V gene encodes CDR1 MNHNS and CDR2 SASEGT. V gave up 3 bases and J gave up 4 bases, with 12 bases separating them. The CDR3 covers 14 residues. The CDR3 DNA reads TGTGCCAGCAGTGAGAGCTACAGAAGCACTGAAGCTTTCTTT. Amino acid sequence: CASSESYRSTEAFF.

This chain links TRBV11-3 with TRBJ2-3; 12 bases map to TRBD2. The germline CDR1 and CDR2 sequences are SGHNT and YENEEA. The V segment lost 4 bases and the J segment 4 bases; nucleotides outside the gene matches: 12. CDR3 size: 18 residues. CDR3 nucleotides: TGTGCCAGCAGCTCTCTTACTAGCGGGGGGACGTTAGCAGATACGCAGTATTTT. Its protein product is CASSSLTSGGTLADTQYF. The variable domain in full, completed from reference TRBV11-3 and TRBJ2-3, reads EAGVVQSPRYKIIEKKQPVAFWCNPISGHNTLYWYLQNLGQGPELLIRYENEEAVDDSQLPKDRFSAERLKGVDSTLKIQPAELGDSAVYLCASSSLTSGGTLADTQYFGPGTRLTVL.

This clone occurred a few times. The rearrangement links TRBV18 to TRBJ1-1, with D perhaps TRBD1 (5 bases). This CDR3 has 13 residues. The germline V gene encodes CDR1 KGHSH and CDR2 LQKENI. Between the trimmed V and J ends, which lost 6 bases and 1 base, there was a span of 9 bases. CDR3 protein: CASSLQGNTEAFF. DNA for the CDR3: TGTGCCAGCTCCCTCCAGGGGAACACTGAAGCTTTCTTT.

This clone was seen a few times. V and J are TRBV5-1 and TRBJ1-4; D is undetermined. This CDR3 region has 13 residues. Trimming removed 2 bases at V and 7 bases at J, with 9 bases between. Germline V CDR1 and CDR2: SGHRS, YFSETQ. The CDR3 region has the DNA TGCGCCAGCAGCTTCGAAAGACCTGAAAAACTGTTTTTT. The encoded protein is CASSFERPEKLFF.

The rearrangement links TRBV7-2 to TRBJ1-1, with 9 bases lining up with TRBD1. Germline-derived CDR1 and CDR2 are SGHTA and FQGNSA. CDR3 length: 15 residues. Trimming removed 1 base from V and 8 bases from J; junction bases left unmatched: 8. Written as DNA, the CDR3 is TGTGCCAGCAGCTTAGTACAGGGGGCTATATCGGAAGCTTTCTTT. Amino acid sequence: CASSLVQGAISEAFF. Full variable domain (outside the CDR3, taken from reference TRBV7-2 and TRBJ1-1): GAGVSQSPSNKVTEKGKDVELRCDPISGHTALYWYRQSLGQGLEFLIYFQGNSAPDKSGLPSDRFSAERTGGSVSTLTIQRTQQEDSAVYLCASSLVQGAISEAFFGQGTRLTVV.

The V and J genes are TRBV4-2 and TRBJ2-7, with no clear D. Per the germline V gene, CDR1 is LGHNA and CDR2 is YNFKEQ. The CDR3 is made up of 13 amino acids. The germline V and J ends were trimmed by 0 bases and 1 base, with 4 bases remaining between them. CDR3 sequence (DNA): TGTGCCAGCAGCCAAGATCGGTCCTACGAGCAGTACTTC. The encoded protein is CASSQDRSYEQYF.

The chain combines TRBV6-6 with TRBJ1-3, with D possibly being TRBD1 (5 bases). CDR1 MNHNY and CDR2 SVGAGI come from the germline V gene (reference sequence). V lost 7 bases and J 8 bases, leaving 21 bases between the germline ends. The CDR3 spans 15 residues. The DNA for the CDR3 is TGTGCCAGCATCCCCCCCTCGGGGCAGGGATACACCATATATTTT. As protein: CASIPPSGQGYTIYF.

This rearrangement joins TRBV25-1 to TRBJ2-7, with 9 nucleotides matching TRBD1. The CDR3 has 14 residues. Germline CDR1 reads MGHDK; CDR2 reads SYGVNS. V lost 3 bases, J lost 4 bases, and 4 bases stayed unmatched. DNA of the CDR3: TGTGCCAGCAGTGACGGGACAGGGTCGTACGAGCAGTACTTC. Protein sequence: CASSDGTGSYEQYF.